This T cell receptor (beta chain) stems from a study of blood T cell repertoires in COVID-19. Across the whole study: Researchers got acute and convalescent COVID-19 samples from the United States, Italy and Spain. Nucleic acid was either cDNA or gDNA, and it came from T cells, B-cell-depleted T cells, or PBMCs.

Repertoires were generated with immunoSEQ multiplex PCR, while TCRdb's copy carries only in-frame clones and drops some. The table includes roughly 380,000 clones, approximately 89% detected once. J gave up 2 bases and V 8 bases, and 11 bases lay outside the gene matches. The CDR3 contains 15 residues. The germline V gene has CDR1 MDHEN and CDR2 SYDVKM. It was during active infection that Seattle patients were enrolled and then longitudinally followed. The specimen was peripheral blood. This clonotype was sampled from a woman in her fifties or sixties with COVID-19, enrolled during active disease. The chain joins TRBV28 to TRBJ1-2; 7 positions agree with TRBD1. CDR3 sequence: CASSQGGAANYGYTF. CDR3 sequence (DNA): TGTGCCAGCTCCCAAGGGGGCGCCGCAAACTATGGCTACACCTTC.